This T cell receptor (beta chain) was sequenced in a study of blood T cell repertoires in COVID-19. For the study at large: Sample material is recorded as cDNA or gDNA derived from T cells, B-cell-depleted T cells, or PBMCs.

Germline CDR1 SGHRS, CDR2 YFSETQ. CDR3 size: 14 residues. The V and J ends lost 4 bases and 5 bases, in that order; junction bases with no gene match: 5. Method: immunoSEQ multiplex PCR; TCRdb's copy keeps in-frame clones and lacks some. Of about 230,000 clones listed, approximately 85% are singletons. As for this clone: Other nucleotide sequences in the sample specify the same CDR3.

What was sequenced was peripheral blood. This TCR came from a man between 45 and 60 years old with COVID-19, enrolled during active disease. This sequence joins TRBV5-1 and TRBJ1-2, with TRBD1 matching over 10 bases. CDR3 protein: CASSPGTGVYGYTF. The DNA for the CDR3 is TGCGCCAGCAGCCCCGGGACAGGGGTGTATGGCTACACCTTC.